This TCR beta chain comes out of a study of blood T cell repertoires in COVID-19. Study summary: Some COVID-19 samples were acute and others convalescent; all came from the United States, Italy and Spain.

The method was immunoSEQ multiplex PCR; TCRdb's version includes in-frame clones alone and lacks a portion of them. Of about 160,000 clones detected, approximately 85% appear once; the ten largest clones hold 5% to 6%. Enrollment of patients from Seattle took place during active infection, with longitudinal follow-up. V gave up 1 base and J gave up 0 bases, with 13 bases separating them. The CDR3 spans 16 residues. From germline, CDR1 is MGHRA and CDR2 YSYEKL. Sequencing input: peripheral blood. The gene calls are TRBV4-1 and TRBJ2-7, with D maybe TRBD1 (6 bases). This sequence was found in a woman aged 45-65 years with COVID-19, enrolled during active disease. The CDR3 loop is CASSQGTGPSSYEQYF. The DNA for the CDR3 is TGCGCCAGCAGCCAAGGCACAGGGCCAAGCTCCTACGAGCAGTACTTC.